One and the same sample provided the 18 T cell receptor beta chains below, sequenced in a study of blood T cell repertoires in COVID-19. Some clones are missing from TCRdb's copy, which holds only in-frame ones; the method was immunoSEQ multiplex PCR. The sample has 200,000 to 300,000 clones, around 88% seen once. Source material: peripheral blood. The receptors originated from a man aged 30 to 39 with active or convalescent COVID-19.

This chain uses TRBV28 with TRBJ2-1; 12 nucleotides line up with TRBD1. The junction had 6 bases not matched to a gene; V was cut back by 6 bases and J by 6 bases. Germline loops: CDR1 MDHEN, CDR2 SYDVKM. The CDR3 is made up of 15 amino acids. The CDR3 here is CASRAGTGGFNEQFF. CDR3 sequence (DNA): TGTGCCAGCAGAGCCGGGACAGGGGGCTTCAATGAGCAGTTCTTC.

This chain links TRBV18 with TRBJ1-3; possibly TRBD1 for D (6 bases). Trimming cost V 6 bases and J 3 bases, with 18 bases left between them. Germline V CDR1 and CDR2: KGHSH, LQKENI. This CDR3 contains 16 residues. CDR3 in amino acids: CASSRSGGARGNTIYF. DNA for the CDR3: TGTGCCAGCTCCCGGAGCGGGGGGGCACGTGGAAACACCATATATTTT.

CDR3 residues: CASSLTSGGYGYTF. CDR3 sequence (DNA): TGCGCCAGCAGCTTGACCTCAGGAGGATACGGCTACACCTTC. The V call is TRBV5-1, the J call TRBJ1-2; D is ambiguous. The ends were cut back, 1 base at V and 8 bases at J, with 15 bases in the middle. CDR3 size: 14 residues. The V gene's germline CDR1 is SGHRS and CDR2 YFSETQ.

This clone was observed a handful of times. V gene TRBV20-1 combines with J gene TRBJ2-3; no reliable D call. This CDR3 is built from 11 residues. Trimming removed 5 bases from V and 4 bases from J, with 7 bases in between. Germline CDR1 DFQATT, CDR2 SNEGSKA (reference sequence). CDR3 residues: CSALYSDTQYF. The CDR3 DNA sequence: TGCAGTGCTCTTTACTCAGATACGCAGTATTTT.

This chain joins TRBV4-3 and TRBJ1-4; D is possibly TRBD1 (5 bases). The germline V gene encodes CDR1 LGHNA and CDR2 YSLEER. CDR3 length equals 14 residues. Trimming left V 3 bases short and J 3 bases short, with 8 bases between. DNA for the CDR3: TGCGCCAGCAGCCAGCAGGGATCTAATGAAAAACTGTTTTTT. It translates to CASSQQGSNEKLFF.

The chain employs TRBV4-3 and TRBJ2-3; D might be TRBD2 (7 bases). V was shortened by 1 base and J by 4 bases, with 15 bases between the two germline ends. Per the germline V gene, CDR1 is LGHNA and CDR2 is YSLEER. This CDR3 is built from 16 residues. CDR3 sequence (DNA): TGCGCCAGCAGCCAAGTTCCCCGGGGGGCCTCAGATACGCAGTATTTT. Protein sequence: CASSQVPRGASDTQYF.

The rearrangement links TRBV19 to TRBJ2-3, with a weak D call TRBD2 (7 bases). The CDR3 covers 15 residues. Trimming left V 7 bases short and J 4 bases short, with 18 bases between. Germline loops: CDR1 LNHDA, CDR2 SQIVND (reference sequence). CDR3 coding DNA: TGTGCCAGTACCCCCAACGGCGGGGGCGCAGATACGCAGTATTTT. Translated, it gives CASTPNGGGADTQYF.

The V gene is TRBV7-2, the J gene TRBJ2-3; TRBD2 aligns across 9 bases. The trim removed 5 bases at V and 7 bases at J, leaving 4 bases unmatched. This CDR3 comprises 13 residues. Germline loops: CDR1 SGHTA, CDR2 FQGNSA. The CDR3 sequence: CASSSSGGNTQYF. The CDR3 nucleotides read TGTGCCAGCAGCAGTAGCGGGGGAAATACGCAGTATTTT.

The chain couples TRBV9 to TRBJ1-1; D gene uncertain. V was cut by 4 bases and J by 3 bases, with 10 bases left in between. This CDR3 region has 13 residues. Germline CDR1 is SGDLS and CDR2 is YYNGEE. CDR3 nucleotide sequence: TGTGCCAGCAGCTTCTCGGAGGACACTGAAGCTTTCTTT. Translating it yields CASSFSEDTEAFF.

V usage is TRBV27 and J usage is TRBJ2-7, with D tentatively TRBD1 (6 bases). Trimming left V 4 bases short and J 5 bases short, with 15 bases between. CDR3 length: 14 residues. CDR1 is MNHEY, CDR2 SMNVEV, per germline (reference sequence). CDR3 residues: CASSSTRGGDEQYF. CDR3 bases: TGTGCCAGCAGTTCAACCAGGGGCGGCGACGAGCAGTACTTC.

The CDR3 bases are TGTGCCAGCAGTTATGAGAGAAACACTGAAGCTTTCTTT. Protein sequence: CASSYERNTEAFF. This chain joins TRBV6-5 and TRBJ1-1, with unresolved D. Germline values: CDR1 MNHEY, CDR2 SVGAGI. V lost 3 bases and J lost 2, with 7 bases in between. The CDR3 is 13 residues long.

This chain joins TRBV5-6 and TRBJ2-7; D remains unclear. CDR1 and CDR2 from the germline V gene are SGHDT and YYEEEE. The V end lost 2 bases, the J end lost 0 bases, and 18 bases lay between the germline ends. CDR3 length equals 17 residues. Written as DNA, the CDR3 is TGTGCCAGCAGCTTTTCTACCGGCAGGTCAGTCTCCTACGAGCAGTACTTC. Translation gives CASSFSTGRSVSYEQYF.

V gene TRBV7-9 combines with J gene TRBJ2-1; D is undetermined. Germline V gene lookup returns CDR1 SEHNR and CDR2 FQNEAQ (reference sequence). Trimming shortened V by 4 bases and J by 0 bases, and 7 bases separated the two germline ends. The CDR3 is made up of 14 amino acids. The CDR3 DNA is TGTGCCAGCAGCTCTTACGGCTCCTACAATGAGCAGTTCTTC. It yields the protein CASSSYGSYNEQFF.

The rearrangement links TRBV4-1 to TRBJ2-7; D gene ambiguous. Trimming stripped 0 bases from V and 1 base from J, with 13 bases between. Germline CDR1 is MGHRA and CDR2 is YSYEKL. The CDR3 has 16 amino acids. CDR3 loop: CASSQEKRGGSYEQYF. The CDR3 DNA reads TGCGCCAGCAGCCAAGAGAAACGTGGCGGTTCCTACGAGCAGTACTTC.

CDR3 region: CASSQDRAQRGQPQHF. CDR3 DNA: TGCGCCAGCAGCCAAGATCGGGCTCAAAGGGGTCAGCCCCAGCATTTT. This chain joins TRBV4-3 and TRBJ1-5; D may be TRBD1 (5 bases). The CDR3 consists of 16 residues. Germline CDR1 reads LGHNA; CDR2 reads YSLEER. The germline V and J ends were trimmed by 0 bases and 6 bases, with 15 bases remaining between them.

The genes are TRBV6-1 and TRBJ1-4; the D gene is possibly TRBD1 (5 bases). This CDR3 has 16 residues. CDR1 is MNHNS, CDR2 SASEGT, per germline. V lost 2 bases, J lost 8 bases, and 18 bases lay in between. DNA of the CDR3: TGTGCCAGCAGTGAAAGTGGTGGGGCAGGCGGAGAAAAACTGTTTTTT. It is translated as CASSESGGAGGEKLFF.

The rearrangement joins TRBV10-1 to TRBJ1-1; tentatively, D is TRBD1 (6 bases). V dropped 4 bases and J dropped 4 bases, with 13 bases sitting between them. This CDR3 is built from 14 residues. The V gene's germline CDR1 is WNHNN and CDR2 SYGVQD (reference sequence). CDR3 loop: CASSGATGTTEAFF. The CDR3 bases are TGCGCCAGCAGTGGAGCTACAGGGACCACTGAAGCTTTCTTT.

The CDR3 spells CASSGNPQGFWGYTF. The CDR3 DNA reads TGTGCCAGCAGTGGAAACCCACAGGGCTTCTGGGGCTACACCTTC. This rearrangement joins TRBV2 to TRBJ1-2; possibly TRBD1 for D (6 bases). CDR1 is SNHLY and CDR2 is FYNNEI in the germline V gene. The CDR3 length is 15 residues. V lost 4 bases and J 8 bases, leaving 20 bases between the germline ends.